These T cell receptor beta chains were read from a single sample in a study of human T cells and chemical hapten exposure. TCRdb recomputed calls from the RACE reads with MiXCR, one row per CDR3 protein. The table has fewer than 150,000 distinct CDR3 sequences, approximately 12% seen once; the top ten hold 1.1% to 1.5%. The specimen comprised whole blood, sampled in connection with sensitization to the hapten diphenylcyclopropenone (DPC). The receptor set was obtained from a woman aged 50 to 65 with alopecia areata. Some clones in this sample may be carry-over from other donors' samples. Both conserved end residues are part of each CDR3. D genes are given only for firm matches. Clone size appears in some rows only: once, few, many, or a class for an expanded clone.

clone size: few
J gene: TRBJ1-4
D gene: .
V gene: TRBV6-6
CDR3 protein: CASSSGRSLVVEKLFF
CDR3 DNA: TGTGCCAGCAGTTCAGGCCGGTCCTTAGTGGTTGAAAAACTGTTTTTT

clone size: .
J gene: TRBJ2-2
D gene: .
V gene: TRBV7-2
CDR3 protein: CASSSLQGGGRTGELFF
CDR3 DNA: TGTGCCAGCAGCTCGCTCCAGGGGGGAGGTCGGACCGGGGAGCTGTTTTTT

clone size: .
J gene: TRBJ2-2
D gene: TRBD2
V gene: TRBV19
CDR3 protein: CASSPRLAGDTGELFF
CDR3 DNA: TGTGCCAGTAGCCCGAGACTAGCGGGGGACACCGGGGAGCTGTTTTTT

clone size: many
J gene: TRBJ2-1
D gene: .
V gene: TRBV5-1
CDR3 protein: CASSHGRLFRDEQFF
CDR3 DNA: TGCGCCAGCAGCCACGGACGGCTCTTTAGGGATGAGCAGTTCTTC

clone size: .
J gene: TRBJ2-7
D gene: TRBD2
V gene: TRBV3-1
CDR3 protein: CASSKWTSLTIGSTREQYF
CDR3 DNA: TGTGCCAGCAGCAAATGGACTAGCCTTACGATCGGGTCTACTAGGGAGCAGTACTTC

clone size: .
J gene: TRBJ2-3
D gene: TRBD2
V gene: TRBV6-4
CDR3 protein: CASSEGLAGGTDTQYF
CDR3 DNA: TGTGCCAGCAGTGAAGGACTAGCGGGAGGCACAGATACGCAGTATTTT

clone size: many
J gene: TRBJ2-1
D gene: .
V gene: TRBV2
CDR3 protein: CASRRDSYNEQFF
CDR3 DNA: TGTGCCAGCCGCAGGGACTCCTACAATGAGCAGTTCTTC

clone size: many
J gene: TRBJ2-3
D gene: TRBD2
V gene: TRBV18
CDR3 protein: CASSPTSGTDTQYF
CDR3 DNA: TGTGCCAGCTCACCGACTAGCGGCACAGATACGCAGTATTTT

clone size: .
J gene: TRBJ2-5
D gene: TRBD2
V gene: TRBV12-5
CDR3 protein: CASGLAGVRETQYF
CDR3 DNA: TGTGCTAGTGGACTAGCGGGAGTTCGAGAGACCCAGTACTTC

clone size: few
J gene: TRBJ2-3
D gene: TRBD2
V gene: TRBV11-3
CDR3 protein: CASSLALLLAGVEDTQYF
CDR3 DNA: TGTGCCAGCAGCTTAGCTTTATTACTAGCGGGAGTTGAAGATACGCAGTATTTT

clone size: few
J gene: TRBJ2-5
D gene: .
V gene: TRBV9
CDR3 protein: CASSVVGEETQYF
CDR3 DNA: TGTGCCAGCAGCGTTGTAGGGGAAGAGACCCAGTACTTC

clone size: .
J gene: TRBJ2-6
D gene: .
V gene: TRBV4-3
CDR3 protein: CASSQERGISGANVLTF
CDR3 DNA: TGCGCCAGCAGCCAAGAACGGGGTATCTCTGGGGCCAACGTCCTGACTTTC

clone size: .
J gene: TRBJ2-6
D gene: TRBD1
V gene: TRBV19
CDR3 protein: CASSTTGAGANVLTF
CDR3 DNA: TGTGCCAGTAGTACCACAGGGGCCGGGGCCAACGTCCTGACTTTC

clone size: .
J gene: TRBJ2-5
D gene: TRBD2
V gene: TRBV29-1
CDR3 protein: CSAAGGQETQYF
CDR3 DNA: TGCAGCGCTGCGGGGGGGCAAGAGACCCAGTACTTC

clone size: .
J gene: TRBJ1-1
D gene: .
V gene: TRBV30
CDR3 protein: CAWSTDMNTEAFF
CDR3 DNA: TGTGCCTGGAGTACGGACATGAACACTGAAGCTTTCTTT

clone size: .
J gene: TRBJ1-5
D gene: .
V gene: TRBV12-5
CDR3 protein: CASGFGGNQPQHF
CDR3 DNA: TGTGCTAGTGGTTTCGGCGGGAATCAGCCCCAGCATTTT

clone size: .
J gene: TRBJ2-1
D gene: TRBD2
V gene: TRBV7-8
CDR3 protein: CASSSPGLAGYNEQFF
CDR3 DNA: TGTGCCAGCAGCTCCCCGGGACTAGCGGGGTACAATGAGCAGTTCTTC

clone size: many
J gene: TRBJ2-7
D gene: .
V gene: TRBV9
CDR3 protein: CASSVAQYSYEQYF
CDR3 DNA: TGTGCCAGCAGCGTAGCACAGTACTCCTACGAGCAGTACTTC

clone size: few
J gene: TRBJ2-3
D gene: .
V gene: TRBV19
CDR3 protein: CASRPPQGAADTQYF
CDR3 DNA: TGTGCCAGTAGACCACCCCAAGGGGCGGCAGATACGCAGTATTTT

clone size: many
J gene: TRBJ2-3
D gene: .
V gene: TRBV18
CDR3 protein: CASSLETGPTDTQYF
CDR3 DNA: TGTGCCAGCTCCCTCGAGACAGGACCCACAGATACGCAGTATTTT

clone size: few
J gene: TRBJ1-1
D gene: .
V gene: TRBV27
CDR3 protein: CASSLLPALSGNTEAFF
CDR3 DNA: TGTGCCAGCAGTTTATTGCCGGCCCTATCTGGGAACACTGAAGCTTTCTTT

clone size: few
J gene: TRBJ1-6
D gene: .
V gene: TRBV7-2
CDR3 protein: CASSLQNRASSPLHF
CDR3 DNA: TGTGCCAGCAGCTTACAGAACAGGGCGAGTTCACCCCTCCACTTT

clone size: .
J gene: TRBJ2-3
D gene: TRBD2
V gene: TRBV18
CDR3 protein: CASSAGLAGTDTQYF
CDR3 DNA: TGTGCCAGCTCCGCTGGGCTAGCGGGGACAGATACGCAGTATTTT

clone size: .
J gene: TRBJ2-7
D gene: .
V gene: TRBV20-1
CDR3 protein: CSARGDAGGYEQYF
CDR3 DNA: TGCAGTGCTAGAGGGGACGCAGGAGGCTACGAGCAGTACTTC